This T cell receptor beta chain was profiled in a study of T cell responses to AZD1222 COVID-19 vaccine. Whole-study context: Combined were second doses at about 4 or about 12 weeks.

Study outcomes and limitations: Seropositive at baseline were only a handful of AZD1222 recipients. No day 14 peak samples; only post-peak repertoires were characterized.

The CDR3 runs 14 residues. CDR1 and CDR2 (germline): SGHRS, YFSETQ. Losses at the gene ends were 3 bases for V and 4 bases for J; bases not matched to a gene: 6. As for this clone: What it binds is unknown.

TCRdb keeps only in-frame clones here, not all; method: immunoSEQ multiplex PCR. The data hold 57,000 or so clones, with over 70% observed a single time. Material: peripheral blood, obtained on day 0 of AZD1222 vaccination. The receptor's source is an adult in good health. The chain recombines TRBV5-1 with TRBJ1-1; TRBD1 matches 7 bases. CDR3 DNA sequence: TGCGCCAGCAGCTCTACAGGGGAAGTCACTGAAGCTTTCTTT. Translating it yields CASSSTGEVTEAFF.